This T cell receptor beta chain originates from a study of T cells in Graves' hyperthyroidism and ophthalmopathy. Each patient was aged 18 to 65 and had newly diagnosed hyperthyroidism of under 2 months' duration. Each 10 ml fresh peripheral blood draw supplied the PBMCs. Of note for this clonotype: The target antigen is unknown.

Study-wide results and caveats: Before onset, ophthalmopathy was predicted by the model a median around 6.5 months earlier. Classification by a 13 V-J model distinguished ophthalmopathy from stable hyperthyroidism.

RNA transcripts gave rise to amplified TCR beta CDR3 regions. TCR CDR3 regions were first amplified by RT-PCR with HTBI primers. One entry per CDR3 protein results from TCRdb running MiXCR on the multiplex PCR reads. This sample carries 600,000 to 750,000 distinct CDR3 sequences, roughly 17% of them seen once, and the ten largest clones take around 16%. V was clipped by 4 bases and J by 2 bases; unmatched bases: 7. The CDR3 length is 16 residues. The germline V gene encodes CDR1 SEHNR and CDR2 FQNEAQ (reference sequence). The receptor was isolated from a man in his fifties with Graves' hyperthyroidism. The J gene is TRBJ2-2, the V gene TRBV7-9, with TRBD1 identical over 7 bases. Sequenced input: blood. As DNA, the CDR3 is TGTGCCAGCAGCTCAGCGACAGGGATCAACACCGGGGAGCTGTTTTTT. Amino acid sequence: CASSSATGINTGELFF. Based on the CDR3 plus reference TRBV7-9 and TRBJ2-2, the full variable domain is DTGVSQNPRHKITKRGQNVTFRCDPISEHNRLYWYRQTLGQGPEFLTYFQNEAQLEKSRLLSDRFSAERPKGSFSTLEIQRTEQGDSAMYLCASSSATGINTGELFFGEGSRLTVL.